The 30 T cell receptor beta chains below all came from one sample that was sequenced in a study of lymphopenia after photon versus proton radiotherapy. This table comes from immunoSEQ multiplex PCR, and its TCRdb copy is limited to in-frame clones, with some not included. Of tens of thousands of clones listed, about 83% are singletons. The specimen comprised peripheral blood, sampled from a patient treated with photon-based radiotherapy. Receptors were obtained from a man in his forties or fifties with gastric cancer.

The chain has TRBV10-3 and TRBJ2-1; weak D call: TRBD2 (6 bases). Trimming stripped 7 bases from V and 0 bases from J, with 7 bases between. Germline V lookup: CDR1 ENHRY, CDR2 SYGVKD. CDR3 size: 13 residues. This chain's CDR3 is CAIKTSSYNEQFF. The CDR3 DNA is TGTGCCATCAAGACTAGCTCCTACAATGAGCAGTTCTTC.

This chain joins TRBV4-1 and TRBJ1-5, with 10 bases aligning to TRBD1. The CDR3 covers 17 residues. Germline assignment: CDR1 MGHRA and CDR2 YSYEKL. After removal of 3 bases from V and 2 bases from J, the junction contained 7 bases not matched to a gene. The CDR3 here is CASSQRAGTGGNQPQHF. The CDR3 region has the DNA TGCGCCAGCAGCCAGAGGGCCGGGACAGGGGGCAATCAGCCCCAGCATTTT.

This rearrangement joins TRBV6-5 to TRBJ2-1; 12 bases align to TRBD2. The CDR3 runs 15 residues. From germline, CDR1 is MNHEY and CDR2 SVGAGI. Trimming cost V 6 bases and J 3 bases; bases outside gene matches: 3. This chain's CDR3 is CASRGGLAGYNEQFF. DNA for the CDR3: TGTGCCAGCAGGGGGGGACTAGCGGGCTACAATGAGCAGTTCTTC.

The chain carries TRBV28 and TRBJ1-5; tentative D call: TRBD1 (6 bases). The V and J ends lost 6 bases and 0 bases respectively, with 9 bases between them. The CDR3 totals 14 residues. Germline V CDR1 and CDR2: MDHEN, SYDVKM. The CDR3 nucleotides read TGTGCCAGCAGCAGGGGAGGTAGCAATCAGCCCCAGCATTTT. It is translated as CASSRGGSNQPQHF.

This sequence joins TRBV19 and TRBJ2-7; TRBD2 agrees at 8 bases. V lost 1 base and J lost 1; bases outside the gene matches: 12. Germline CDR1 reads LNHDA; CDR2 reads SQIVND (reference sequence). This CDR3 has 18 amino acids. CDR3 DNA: TGTGCCAGTAGTATAGGTTTCGCCGTGGGACTAGATTCCTACGAGCAGTACTTC. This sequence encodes CASSIGFAVGLDSYEQYF.

The DNA of the CDR3 is TGTGCCAGCAGCTCGCTGGGACAGAACACTGAAGCTTTCTTT. This gives the protein CASSSLGQNTEAFF. The rearrangement links TRBV7-9 to TRBJ1-1; D might be TRBD1 (6 bases). The CDR3 runs to 14 residues. Trimming removed 4 bases from V and 1 base from J, with 10 bases in between. The V gene's germline CDR1 is SEHNR and CDR2 FQNEAQ (reference sequence).

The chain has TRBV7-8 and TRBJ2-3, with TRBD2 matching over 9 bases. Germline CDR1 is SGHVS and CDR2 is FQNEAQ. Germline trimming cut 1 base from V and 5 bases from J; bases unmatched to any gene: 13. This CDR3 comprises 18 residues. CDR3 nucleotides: TGTGCCAGCAGCTTAGGCCCTAAGAGCGGGAGGTGGGTAGATACGCAGTATTTT. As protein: CASSLGPKSGRWVDTQYF. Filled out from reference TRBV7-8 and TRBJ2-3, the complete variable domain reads GAGVSQSPRYKVAKRGQDVALRCDPISGHVSLFWYQQALGQGPEFLTYFQNEAQLDKSGLPSDRFFAERPEGSVSTLKIQRTQQEDSAVYLCASSLGPKSGRWVDTQYFGPGTRLTVL.

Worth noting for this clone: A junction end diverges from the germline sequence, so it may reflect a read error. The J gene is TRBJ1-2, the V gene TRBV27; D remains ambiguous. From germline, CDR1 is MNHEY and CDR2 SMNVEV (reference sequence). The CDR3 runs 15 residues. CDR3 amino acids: CASSLGSPLRDGYTF. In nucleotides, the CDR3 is TGTGCCAGTAGTTTAGGGAGTCCCCTGAGGGATGGCTACACCTTC.

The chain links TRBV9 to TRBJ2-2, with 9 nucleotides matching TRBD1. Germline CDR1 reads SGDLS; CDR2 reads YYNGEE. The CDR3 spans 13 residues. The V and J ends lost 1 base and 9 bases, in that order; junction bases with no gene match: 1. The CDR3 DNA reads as TGTGCCAGCAGCGTAACAGGGGGCAGGGAGCTGTTTTTT. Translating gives CASSVTGGRELFF. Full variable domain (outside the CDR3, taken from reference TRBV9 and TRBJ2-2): DSGVTQTPKHLITATGQRVTLRCSPRSGDLSVYWYQQSLDQGLQFLIQYYNGEERAKGNILERFSAQQFPDLHSELNLSSLELGDSALYFCASSVTGGRELFFGEGSRLTVL.

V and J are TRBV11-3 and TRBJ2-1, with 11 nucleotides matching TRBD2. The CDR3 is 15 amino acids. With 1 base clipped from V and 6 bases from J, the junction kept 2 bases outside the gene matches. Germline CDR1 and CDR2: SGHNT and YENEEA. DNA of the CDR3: TGTGCCAGCAGCTTAGGTGGGACTAGCGGCAATGAGCAGTTCTTC. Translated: CASSLGGTSGNEQFF. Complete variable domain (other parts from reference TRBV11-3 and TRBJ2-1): EAGVVQSPRYKIIEKKQPVAFWCNPISGHNTLYWYLQNLGQGPELLIRYENEEAVDDSQLPKDRFSAERLKGVDSTLKIQPAELGDSAVYLCASSLGGTSGNEQFFGPGTRLTVL.

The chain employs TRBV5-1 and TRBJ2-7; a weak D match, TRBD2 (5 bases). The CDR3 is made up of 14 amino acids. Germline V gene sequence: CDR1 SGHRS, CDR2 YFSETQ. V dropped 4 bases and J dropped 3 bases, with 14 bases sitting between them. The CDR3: CASSPPGGGYEQYF. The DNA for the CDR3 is TGCGCCAGCAGCCCTCCGGGCGGAGGCTACGAGCAGTACTTC.

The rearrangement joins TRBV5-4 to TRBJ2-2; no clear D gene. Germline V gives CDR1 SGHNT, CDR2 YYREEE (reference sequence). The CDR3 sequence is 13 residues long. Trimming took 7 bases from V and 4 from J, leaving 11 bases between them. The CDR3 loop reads CASSSSATGELFF. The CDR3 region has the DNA TGTGCCAGCTCCTCCAGCGCCACCGGGGAGCTGTTTTTT.

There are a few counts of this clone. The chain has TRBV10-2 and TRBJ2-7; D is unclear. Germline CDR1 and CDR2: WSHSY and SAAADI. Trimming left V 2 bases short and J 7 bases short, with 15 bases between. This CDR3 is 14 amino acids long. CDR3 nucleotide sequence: TGCGCCAGCAGTGAGCAGGTCCGCCTGGGGGAGCAGTACTTC. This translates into CASSEQVRLGEQYF.

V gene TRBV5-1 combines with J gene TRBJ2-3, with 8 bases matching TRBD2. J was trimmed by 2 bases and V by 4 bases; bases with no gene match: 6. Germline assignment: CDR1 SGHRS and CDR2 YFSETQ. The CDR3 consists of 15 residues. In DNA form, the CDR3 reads TGCGCCAGCAGCCCAAGCGGGGGCCCCACAGATACGCAGTATTTT. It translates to CASSPSGGPTDTQYF.

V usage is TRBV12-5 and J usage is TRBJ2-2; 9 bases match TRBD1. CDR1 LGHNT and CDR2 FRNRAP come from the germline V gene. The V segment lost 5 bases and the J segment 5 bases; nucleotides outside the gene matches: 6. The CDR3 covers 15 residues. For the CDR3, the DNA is TGTGCTAGTGGTCCGGGACAGGGTCGGACCGGGGAGCTGTTTTTT. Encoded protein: CASGPGQGRTGELFF.

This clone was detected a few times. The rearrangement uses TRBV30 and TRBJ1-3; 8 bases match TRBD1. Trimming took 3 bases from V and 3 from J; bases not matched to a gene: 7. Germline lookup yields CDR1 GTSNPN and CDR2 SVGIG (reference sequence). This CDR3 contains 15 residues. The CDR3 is CAWSGQGGFGNTIYF. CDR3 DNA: TGTGCCTGGAGCGGACAGGGAGGTTTTGGAAACACCATATATTTT.

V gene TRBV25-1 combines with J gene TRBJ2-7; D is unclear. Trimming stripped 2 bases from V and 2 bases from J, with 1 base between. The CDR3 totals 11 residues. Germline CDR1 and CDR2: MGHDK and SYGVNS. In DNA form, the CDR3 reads TGTGCCAGCAGTGAAGCCTACGAGCAGTACTTC. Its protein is CASSEAYEQYF.

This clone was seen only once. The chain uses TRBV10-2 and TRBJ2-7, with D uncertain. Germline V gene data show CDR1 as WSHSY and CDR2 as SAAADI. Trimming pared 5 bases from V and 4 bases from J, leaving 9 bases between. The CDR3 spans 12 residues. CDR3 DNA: TGCGCCAGCAGTCCGTGGTCTTACGAGCAGTACTTC. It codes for CASSPWSYEQYF.

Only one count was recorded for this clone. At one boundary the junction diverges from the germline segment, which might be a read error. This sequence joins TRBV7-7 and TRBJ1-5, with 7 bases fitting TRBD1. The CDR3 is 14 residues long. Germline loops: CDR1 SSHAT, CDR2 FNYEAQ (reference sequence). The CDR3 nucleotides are TGCGCCAGCAGCTCCGACAGGGGCAATCAGCCCCAGCATTTT. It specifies CASSSDRGNQPQHF.

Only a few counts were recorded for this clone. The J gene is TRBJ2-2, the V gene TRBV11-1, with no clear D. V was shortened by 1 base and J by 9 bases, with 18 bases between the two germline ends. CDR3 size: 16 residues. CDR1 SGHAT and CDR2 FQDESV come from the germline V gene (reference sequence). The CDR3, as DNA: TGTGCCAGCAGCTTAGAACCGGCGGTTATCCCTCGGGAGCTGTTTTTT. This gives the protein CASSLEPAVIPRELFF. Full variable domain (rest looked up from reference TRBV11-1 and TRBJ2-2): EAEVAQSPRYKITEKSQAVAFWCDPISGHATLYWYRQILGQGPELLVQFQDESVVDDSQLPKDRFSAERLKGVDSTLKIQPAELGDSAMYLCASSLEPAVIPRELFFGEGSRLTVL.

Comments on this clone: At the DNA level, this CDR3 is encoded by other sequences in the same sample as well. The CDR3 nucleotides read TGTGCCAGTAGTCCCGACAGCTCCTACGAGCAGTACTTC. It codes for CASSPDSSYEQYF. The chain recombines TRBV19 with TRBJ2-7; D might be TRBD1 (5 bases). The germline CDR1 and CDR2 sequences are LNHDA and SQIVND (reference sequence). The CDR3 totals 13 residues. Between the trimmed V and J ends, which lost 5 bases and 0 bases, there was a span of 8 bases.

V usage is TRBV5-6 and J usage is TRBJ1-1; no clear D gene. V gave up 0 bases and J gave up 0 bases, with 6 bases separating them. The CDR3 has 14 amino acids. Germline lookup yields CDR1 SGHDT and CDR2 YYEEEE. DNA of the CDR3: TGTGCCAGCAGCTTGGGTCTGATGAACACTGAAGCTTTCTTT. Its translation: CASSLGLMNTEAFF.

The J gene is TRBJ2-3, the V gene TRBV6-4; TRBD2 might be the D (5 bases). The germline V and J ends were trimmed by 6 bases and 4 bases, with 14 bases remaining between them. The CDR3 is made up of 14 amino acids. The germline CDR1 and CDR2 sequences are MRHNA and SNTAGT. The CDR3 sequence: CASSPTTNSDTQYF. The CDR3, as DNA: TGTGCCAGCAGCCCGACTACTAACTCAGATACGCAGTATTTT.

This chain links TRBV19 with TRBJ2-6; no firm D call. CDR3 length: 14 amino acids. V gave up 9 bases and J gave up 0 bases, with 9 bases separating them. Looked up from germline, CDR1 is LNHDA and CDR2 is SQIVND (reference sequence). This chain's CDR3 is CASRHSSGANVLTF. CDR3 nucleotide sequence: TGTGCCAGCCGGCATAGCTCTGGGGCCAACGTCCTGACTTTC.

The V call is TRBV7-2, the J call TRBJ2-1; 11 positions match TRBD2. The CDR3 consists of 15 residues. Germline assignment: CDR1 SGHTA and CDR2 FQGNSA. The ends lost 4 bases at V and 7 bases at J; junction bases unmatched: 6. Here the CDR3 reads CASSSQLAGGNEQFF. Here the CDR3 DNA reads TGTGCCAGCAGCTCCCAGCTAGCGGGAGGTAATGAGCAGTTCTTC. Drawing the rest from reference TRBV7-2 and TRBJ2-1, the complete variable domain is GAGVSQSPSNKVTEKGKDVELRCDPISGHTALYWYRQSLGQGLEFLIYFQGNSAPDKSGLPSDRFSAERTGGSVSTLTIQRTQQEDSAVYLCASSSQLAGGNEQFFGPGTRLTVL.

CDR3 sequence (DNA): TGTGCCAGCGGTCTCTCTAACTATGGCTACACCTTC. Its translation: CASGLSNYGYTF. This chain joins TRBV28 and TRBJ1-2; D is unresolved. The CDR3 covers 12 residues. Trimming pared 8 bases from V and 0 bases from J, leaving 7 bases between. The germline gives CDR1 MDHEN, CDR2 SYDVKM.

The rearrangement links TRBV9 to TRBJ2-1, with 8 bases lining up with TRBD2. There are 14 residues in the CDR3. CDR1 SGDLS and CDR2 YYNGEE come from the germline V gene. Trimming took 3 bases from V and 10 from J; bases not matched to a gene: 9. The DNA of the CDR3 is TGTGCCAGCAGCGCGGCAGCGGGAGAAAGGGAGCAGTTCTTC. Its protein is CASSAAAGEREQFF.

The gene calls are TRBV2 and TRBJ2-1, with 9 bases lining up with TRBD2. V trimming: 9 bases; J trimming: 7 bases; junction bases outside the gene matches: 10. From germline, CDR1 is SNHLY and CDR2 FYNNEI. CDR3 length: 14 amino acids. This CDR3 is CASLLARGGNEQFF. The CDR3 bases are TGTGCCAGTTTACTAGCGCGGGGGGGGAATGAGCAGTTCTTC.

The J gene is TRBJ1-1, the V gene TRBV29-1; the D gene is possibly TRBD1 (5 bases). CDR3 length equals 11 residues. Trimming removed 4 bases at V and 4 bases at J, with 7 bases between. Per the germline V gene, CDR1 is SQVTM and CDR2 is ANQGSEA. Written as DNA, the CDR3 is TGCAGCGTTGGGGACGGCACTGAAGCTTTCTTT. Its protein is CSVGDGTEAFF.

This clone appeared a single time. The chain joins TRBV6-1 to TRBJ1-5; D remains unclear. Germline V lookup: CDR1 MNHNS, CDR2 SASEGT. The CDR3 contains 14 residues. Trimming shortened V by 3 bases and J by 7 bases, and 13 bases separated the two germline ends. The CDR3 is CASSDYRVGQPQHF. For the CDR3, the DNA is TGTGCCAGCAGTGATTACAGAGTTGGGCAGCCCCAGCATTTT.